The T cell receptor beta chain described here comes from a study of blood T cell repertoires in COVID-19. For the study at large: The samples span acute and convalescent COVID-19 from the United States, Italy and Spain. The cDNA or gDNA used as material had been derived from T cells, B-cell-depleted T cells, or PBMCs.

The assay was immunoSEQ multiplex PCR, and TCRdb's table has in-frame clones only and misses some. The sample shows some 220,000 clones, roughly four fifths of them seen only once. The participants were between about 18 and 90 years old and came from about two dozen US areas. Clinical history reported by participants formed the basis on which cohorts were assigned. CDR3 size: 11 residues. The V end was cut by 6 bases, the J end by 2 bases, with 7 bases between. The germline gives CDR1 DFQATT, CDR2 SNEGSKA (reference sequence). This TCR derives from a middle-aged woman with acute COVID-19. This chain links TRBV20-1 with TRBJ1-1, with D unclear. The sample consisted of PBMCs or T cells enriched from blood (not recorded which). The CDR3 nucleotides read TGCAGTGCATCCACTAACACTGAAGCTTTCTTT. Its protein is CSASTNTEAFF.